This record covers a single TCR beta chain. A read error may explain this, as a much larger clone is one base away. Every donor, a Caucasian adult, lived in Nashville, Tennessee. This specimen belongs to a study of shared clonotypes between healthy human individuals. Among the unsorted PBMC samples, replicate PCRs used roughly 300 ng DNA, about 30,000 T cell genomes. Sequencing used immunoSEQ multiplex PCR; TCRdb keeps in-frame clones, though not all of them. Of hundreds of thousands of clones in the sample, about 80% were seen once. The TCR was taken from a woman between 40 and 50 years old in good health. Some clones in this sample may be carry-over from other donors' samples. Sequencing was done on a sample of PBMCs.

CDR3 residues: CAIRGTGDTEAFF. CDR3 in DNA: TGTGCCATCAGAGGGACAGGGGACACTGAAGCTTTCTTT. V and J are TRBV10-3 and TRBJ1-1, with 10 bases that match TRBD1. V lost 6 bases to trimming and J lost 3 bases; unmatched junction nucleotides: 1. This CDR3 is built from 13 residues. Per germline, CDR1 ENHRY and CDR2 SYGVKD.